Shown below are 32 T cell receptor beta chains from a single sample sequenced in a study of cytomegalovirus exposure and HLA in healthy donors. The table came from immunoSEQ multiplex PCR; TCRdb's copy has only in-frame clones and leaves some out. The table shows roughly 260,000 clones, with 87% occurring only once. What was sequenced was PBMCs. All receptors derive from a man aged 18 to 29 in good health and CMV-seronegative.

This clone was detected once. J is TRBJ1-1 and V is TRBV6-1; D remains ambiguous. V shed 6 bases and J shed 5 bases, with 13 bases lying between them. The CDR3 contains 13 residues. Germline lookup yields CDR1 MNHNS and CDR2 SASEGT. The CDR3 region is CASREGIRTEAFF. In DNA, the CDR3 is TGTGCCAGCAGGGAGGGAATAAGAACTGAAGCTTTCTTT.

The V and J genes are TRBV15 and TRBJ2-7, with D tentatively TRBD2 (5 bases). Germline CDR1 is LNHNV and CDR2 is YYDKDF (reference sequence). CDR3 size: 15 residues. Trimming removed 0 bases from V and 1 base from J, with 10 bases in between. The CDR3 nucleotides read TGTGCCACCAGCAGAGATCGAGGGCGGTCCTACGAGCAGTACTTC. It codes for CATSRDRGRSYEQYF.

The chain recombines TRBV18 with TRBJ1-5, with D possibly matching TRBD1 (6 bases). The CDR3 contains 13 residues. Germline V CDR1 and CDR2: KGHSH, LQKENI. V shed 5 bases and J shed 6 bases, with 11 bases lying between them. The CDR3 sequence is CASSGQGSQPQHF. As DNA, the CDR3 is TGTGCCAGCTCAGGGCAGGGGAGTCAGCCCCAGCATTTT.

The chain recombines TRBV10-3 with TRBJ1-5; 9 bases fit TRBD1. The CDR3 is 16 residues long. The germline V gene has CDR1 ENHRY and CDR2 SYGVKD. With 2 bases clipped from V and 3 bases from J, the junction kept 5 bases outside the gene matches. CDR3 nucleotides: TGTGCCATCAGTGAGGCGCCACAGGGGGCCAATCAGCCCCAGCATTTT. It yields the protein CAISEAPQGANQPQHF.

The chain couples TRBV18 to TRBJ2-3; 10 bases are shared with TRBD2. The CDR3 extends over 15 amino acids. The V gene's germline CDR1 is KGHSH and CDR2 LQKENI. With V trimmed by 8 bases and J by 3 bases, 8 bases remained unmatched. As DNA, the CDR3 is TGTGCCAGCCGTAAAGCGGGAGGGATGACAGATACGCAGTATTTT. This sequence encodes CASRKAGGMTDTQYF.

This chain uses TRBV11-2 with TRBJ2-3; no firm D call. CDR1 is SGHAT and CDR2 is FQNNGV in the germline V gene. V lost 3 bases and J 9 bases, leaving 7 bases between the germline ends. There are 11 residues in the CDR3. The CDR3 sequence is CASSFVVTQYF. The CDR3 DNA reads as TGTGCCAGCAGCTTTGTCGTCACGCAGTATTTT.

The rearrangement links TRBV5-1 to TRBJ2-3, with TRBD2 identical over 10 bases. CDR3 size: 15 residues. The germline V gene has CDR1 SGHRS and CDR2 YFSETQ. V lost 4 bases and J lost 2; bases outside the gene matches: 4. CDR3 DNA sequence: TGCGCCAGCAGCACTAGCGGGGCTAACACAGATACGCAGTATTTT. Its translation is CASSTSGANTDTQYF. Looking up the rest from reference TRBV5-1 and TRBJ2-3 gives the full variable domain: KAGVTQTPRYLIKTRGQQVTLSCSPISGHRSVSWYQQTPGQGLQFLFEYFSETQRNKGNFPGRFSGRQFSNSRSEMNVSTLELGDSALYLCASSTSGANTDTQYFGPGTRLTVL.

This sequence joins TRBV19 and TRBJ1-2; the match to TRBD1 covers 8 bases. Germline V lookup: CDR1 LNHDA, CDR2 SQIVND (reference sequence). V was clipped by 3 bases and J by 6 bases; unmatched bases: 6. The CDR3 length is 14 residues. CDR3 nucleotide sequence: TGTGCCAGTAGTATGGACAGGGATGCGGATGGCTACACCTTC. Residues: CASSMDRDADGYTF.

V and J are TRBV25-1 and TRBJ2-2, with a tentative D call TRBD1 (5 bases). V lost 8 bases and J 6 bases, leaving 19 bases between the germline ends. Germline V CDR1 and CDR2: MGHDK, SYGVNS. This CDR3 spans 15 amino acids. CDR3 region: CASATWAGKAGELFF. The CDR3 DNA reads TGTGCCAGCGCCACCTGGGCAGGGAAGGCCGGGGAGCTGTTTTTT.

V is TRBV6-1 and J is TRBJ2-7; 8 nucleotides line up with TRBD2. Germline lookup yields CDR1 MNHNS and CDR2 SASEGT. Losses at the gene ends were 6 bases for V and 5 bases for J; bases not matched to a gene: 6. The CDR3 length is 13 residues. The CDR3 region is CASRGLVFHEQYF. The CDR3, as DNA: TGTGCCAGCAGGGGACTAGTCTTCCACGAGCAGTACTTC.

This chain links TRBV20-1 with TRBJ2-5; perhaps TRBD2 as D (5 bases). The CDR3 is 10 amino acids. V shed 6 bases and J shed 4 bases, with 6 bases lying between them. Germline CDR1 DFQATT, CDR2 SNEGSKA (reference sequence). CDR3 DNA sequence: TGCAGTGCCGCGGGAGAGACCCAGTACTTC. Its protein product is CSAAGETQYF.

The chain links TRBV19 to TRBJ1-1; perhaps TRBD1 as D (6 bases). V lost 8 bases, J lost 7 bases, and 23 bases lay in between. The CDR3 is 15 residues long. CDR1 is LNHDA, CDR2 SQIVND, per germline (reference sequence). The CDR3 protein is CASGRGGHVGLEAFF. The DNA for the CDR3 is TGTGCCAGTGGGCGTGGGGGACACGTGGGGCTTGAAGCTTTCTTT.

The chain couples TRBV30 to TRBJ1-6; D not certain. Per germline, CDR1 GTSNPN and CDR2 SVGIG (reference sequence). This CDR3 comprises 12 residues. The V gene lost 2 bases and the J gene lost 7 bases, with 6 bases spanning the gap. This CDR3 reads CAWSRRNSPLHF. CDR3 nucleotides: TGTGCCTGGAGTCGCCGGAATTCACCCCTCCACTTT.

This sequence joins TRBV7-9 and TRBJ1-5; 7 nucleotides agree with TRBD1. The germline gives CDR1 SEHNR, CDR2 FQNEAQ (reference sequence). After removal of 5 bases from V and 2 bases from J, the junction contained 15 bases not matched to a gene. The CDR3 runs to 18 residues. CDR3 region: CASSAYHTTGVGNQPQHF. CDR3 DNA: TGTGCCAGCAGCGCATACCATACTACAGGGGTCGGCAATCAGCCCCAGCATTTT. The complete variable domain, with remaining parts taken from reference TRBV7-9 and TRBJ1-5, reads DTGVSQNPRHKITKRGQNVTFRCDPISEHNRLYWYRQTLGQGPEFLTYFQNEAQLEKSRLLSDRFSAERPKGSFSTLEIQRTEQGDSAMYLCASSAYHTTGVGNQPQHFGDGTRLSIL.

This chain joins TRBV7-9 and TRBJ2-1; D remains ambiguous. V dropped 4 bases and J dropped 9 bases, with 10 bases sitting between them. The CDR3 contains 12 residues. The germline V gene has CDR1 SEHNR and CDR2 FQNEAQ (reference sequence). The CDR3 region is CASSYTGGEQFF. The CDR3 coding sequence is TGTGCCAGCAGCTATACCGGCGGTGAGCAGTTCTTC.

CDR3 residues: CASSYSGGNTEAFF. The CDR3 DNA reads TGTGCCAGCAGTTACTCGGGGGGGAACACTGAAGCTTTCTTT. The chain carries TRBV6-6 and TRBJ1-1, with D possibly TRBD1 on 5 matching bases. This CDR3 has 14 amino acids. V was shortened by 0 bases and J by 1 base, with 6 bases between the two germline ends. CDR1 and CDR2 (germline): MNHNY, SVGAGI (reference sequence).

Only one count was recorded for this clone. The chain combines TRBV9 with TRBJ2-1; 8 positions agree with TRBD2. This CDR3 is built from 15 residues. Germline CDR1 reads SGDLS; CDR2 reads YYNGEE. V lost 4 bases and J lost 0; bases outside the gene matches: 3. The CDR3 DNA is TGTGCCAGCAGCCCTGGGACTAGCTCCTACAATGAGCAGTTCTTC. This codes for CASSPGTSSYNEQFF. Supplemented by reference TRBV9 and TRBJ2-1, the full variable domain reads DSGVTQTPKHLITATGQRVTLRCSPRSGDLSVYWYQQSLDQGLQFLIQYYNGEERAKGNILERFSAQQFPDLHSELNLSSLELGDSALYFCASSPGTSSYNEQFFGPGTRLTVL.

The sample holds one count of this clone. The V and J genes are TRBV5-4 and TRBJ1-4; D is unresolved. The CDR3 consists of 14 residues. V lost 2 bases and J lost 4, with 9 bases in between. From germline, CDR1 is SGHNT and CDR2 YYREEE (reference sequence). The CDR3, as DNA: TGTGCCAGCAGCTTCGGGAGGAATAATGAAAAACTGTTTTTT. Translating gives CASSFGRNNEKLFF.

J is TRBJ2-5 and V is TRBV28; 10 bases align to TRBD2. This CDR3 is 17 amino acids long. The trim removed 1 base at V and 1 base at J, leaving 6 bases unmatched. The germline CDR1 and CDR2 sequences are MDHEN and SYDVKM. CDR3 bases: TGTGCCAGCAGTTTATTATTAGCGGGGGGTGTCCAAGAGACCCAGTACTTC. It specifies CASSLLLAGGVQETQYF.

This clone appeared once. The CDR3 DNA reads TGTGCCAGCAGCGTAGCTGCGGGAGGGCCCGGCGAGCAGTACTTC. Its protein is CASSVAAGGPGEQYF. The genes are TRBV9 and TRBJ2-7; 9 bases are a match to TRBD2. V shed 0 bases, J shed 6 bases, and the junction held 7 bases outside the gene matches. The germline gives CDR1 SGDLS, CDR2 YYNGEE. The CDR3 contains 15 residues.

The chain employs TRBV5-1 and TRBJ2-3; D is ambiguous. CDR1 is SGHRS and CDR2 is YFSETQ in the germline V gene. The CDR3 covers 15 residues. The V gene lost 2 bases and the J gene lost 2 bases, with 12 bases spanning the gap. The CDR3 region is CASSFGPVLTDTQYF. DNA for the CDR3: TGCGCCAGCAGCTTTGGGCCGGTCCTCACAGATACGCAGTATTTT.

The chain uses TRBV11-2 and TRBJ2-5, with 9 bases lining up with TRBD2. The CDR3 has 16 amino acids. Germline assignment: CDR1 SGHAT and CDR2 FQNNGV. The trim removed 5 bases at V and 4 bases at J, leaving 11 bases unmatched. For the CDR3, the DNA is TGTGCCAGCAGCCCCTCCCCTGGCGGGAGGGGAGAGACCCAGTACTTC. This translates into CASSPSPGGRGETQYF.

V gene TRBV18 combines with J gene TRBJ2-1; TRBD2 matches 14 bases. The V segment lost 6 bases and the J segment 8 bases; nucleotides outside the gene matches: 9. CDR3 length: 16 amino acids. Germline loops: CDR1 KGHSH, CDR2 LQKENI. DNA of the CDR3: TGTGCCAGCTCCCTTGGGACTAGCGGGAGAAAAGATGAGCAGTTCTTC. Translation: CASSLGTSGRKDEQFF.

The DNA for the CDR3 is TGTGCCAGCTCACCCCTAATTTCTGAAGCTTTCTTT. This sequence encodes CASSPLISEAFF. The chain links TRBV18 to TRBJ1-1; D ambiguous. The CDR3 loop spans 12 amino acids. Trimming removed 3 bases from V and 6 bases from J, with 8 bases in between. Per the germline V gene, CDR1 is KGHSH and CDR2 is LQKENI.

The chain uses TRBV6-1 and TRBJ2-7; 9 nucleotides match TRBD1. V lost 7 bases to trimming and J lost 5 bases; unmatched junction nucleotides: 6. CDR3 length equals 13 residues. Germline values: CDR1 MNHNS, CDR2 SASEGT. The chain's CDR3 is CASKGQGPHEQYF. In DNA form, the CDR3 reads TGTGCCAGCAAGGGACAGGGTCCCCACGAGCAGTACTTC.

There are a few counts of this clone. The V call is TRBV9, the J call TRBJ1-6; tentatively, D is TRBD1 (6 bases). The V gene's germline CDR1 is SGDLS and CDR2 YYNGEE. Deletions cut 3 bases from V and 9 bases from J, with 10 bases between. The CDR3 consists of 13 residues. CDR3 in DNA: TGTGCCAGCAGCGCGATGGACAGTTCACCCCTCCACTTT. Encoded protein: CASSAMDSSPLHF.

The chain joins TRBV4-3 to TRBJ1-5, with D unclear. Germline CDR1 reads LGHNA; CDR2 reads YSLEER. Trimming shortened V by 0 bases and J by 11 bases, and 11 bases separated the two germline ends. The length of the CDR3 is 13 residues. The DNA of the CDR3 is TGCGCCAGCAGCCAAGAACGGAGCGAGGCCCAGCATTTT. Residues: CASSQERSEAQHF.

This clone has a single count. This chain uses TRBV5-1 with TRBJ2-7, with 9 bases fitting TRBD1. Germline-derived CDR1 and CDR2 are SGHRS and YFSETQ. The CDR3 extends over 18 amino acids. V dropped 3 bases and J dropped 2; count of bases not matched to a gene: 15. The CDR3 is CASSSELTGGPIPYEQYF. The CDR3 nucleotides read TGCGCCAGCAGCTCTGAATTGACAGGGGGGCCTATCCCCTACGAGCAGTACTTC. Full variable domain (rest looked up from reference TRBV5-1 and TRBJ2-7): KAGVTQTPRYLIKTRGQQVTLSCSPISGHRSVSWYQQTPGQGLQFLFEYFSETQRNKGNFPGRFSGRQFSNSRSEMNVSTLELGDSALYLCASSSELTGGPIPYEQYFGPGTRLTVT.

This chain links TRBV19 with TRBJ2-1; 8 nucleotides agree with TRBD2. Per the germline V gene, CDR1 is LNHDA and CDR2 is SQIVND (reference sequence). The CDR3 has 12 amino acids. Trimming cost V 6 bases and J 7 bases; bases outside gene matches: 2. The CDR3 loop is CASRASGNEQFF. The DNA of the CDR3 is TGTGCCAGTAGGGCTAGCGGGAATGAGCAGTTCTTC.

This rearrangement joins TRBV25-1 to TRBJ1-4, with TRBD1 matching over 9 bases. V lost 3 bases and J lost 10; bases outside the gene matches: 12. CDR3 length equals 16 residues. CDR1 is MGHDK, CDR2 SYGVNS, per germline. CDR3 region: CASSDFRTGATGKLFF. For the CDR3, the DNA is TGTGCCAGCAGTGACTTTAGGACAGGGGCCACGGGAAAACTGTTTTTT.

This clone was seen at least ten times. This chain links TRBV15 with TRBJ2-6; D might be TRBD2 (5 bases). Trimming cost V 0 bases and J 3 bases, with 9 bases left between them. This CDR3 region has 16 residues. CDR1 is LNHNV, CDR2 YYDKDF, per germline (reference sequence). The CDR3, as DNA: TGTGCCACCAGCAGAGATCCCGGGGATGGGGCCAACGTCCTGACTTTC. Protein product: CATSRDPGDGANVLTF.

The chain carries TRBV2 and TRBJ2-3, with a tentative D call TRBD2 (5 bases). The CDR3 loop spans 12 amino acids. V was pared by 7 bases and J by 4 bases, with 9 bases between. Germline lookup yields CDR1 SNHLY and CDR2 FYNNEI. The CDR3, as DNA: TGTGCCAGCAAGCTAGCTTCAGATACGCAGTATTTT. It translates to CASKLASDTQYF.